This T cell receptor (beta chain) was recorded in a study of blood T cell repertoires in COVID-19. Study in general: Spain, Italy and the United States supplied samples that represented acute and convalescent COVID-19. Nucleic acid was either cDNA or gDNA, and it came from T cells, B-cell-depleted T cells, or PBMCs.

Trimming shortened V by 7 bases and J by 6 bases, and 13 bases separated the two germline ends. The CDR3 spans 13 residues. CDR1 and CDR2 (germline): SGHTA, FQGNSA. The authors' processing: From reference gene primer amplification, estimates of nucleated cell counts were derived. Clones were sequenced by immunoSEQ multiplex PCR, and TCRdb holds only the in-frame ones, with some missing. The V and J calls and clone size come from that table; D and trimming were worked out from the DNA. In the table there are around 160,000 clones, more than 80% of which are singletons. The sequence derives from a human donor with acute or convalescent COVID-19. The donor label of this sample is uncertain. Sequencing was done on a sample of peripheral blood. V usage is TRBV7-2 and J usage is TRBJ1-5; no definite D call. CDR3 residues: CASTIGGGQPQHF. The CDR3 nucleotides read TGTGCCAGCACCATTGGCGGAGGTCAGCCCCAGCATTTT. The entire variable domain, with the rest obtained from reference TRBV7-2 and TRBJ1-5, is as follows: GAGVSQSPSNKVTEKGKDVELRCDPISGHTALYWYRQSLGQGLEFLIYFQGNSAPDKSGLPSDRFSAERTGGSVSTLTIQRTQQEDSAVYLCASTIGGGQPQHFGDGTRLSIL.